The table lists the clone carrying this TCR beta chain with a few counts. This sample's TCRbeta library carried unique molecular identifier barcodes. TCRdb reprocessed the PCR reads via MiXCR and lists one record per CDR3 protein. This sample yields around 600,000 distinct CDR3 sequences, of which 15% to 20% are seen a single time; 0.9% to 1.2% belongs to the top ten. The data were taken from a study of T-cell reconstitution after alpha-beta-depleted transplantation in children. The length of the CDR3 is 12 residues. With 6 bases removed from V and 0 bases from J, the gap between germline ends came to 2 bases. Germline CDR1 is SEHNR and CDR2 is FQNEAQ (reference sequence).

V is TRBV7-9 and J is TRBJ1-4; D ambiguous. Source: PBMCs from the stem cell graft donor, taken from the stem cell graft. The sequence was obtained from a human donor who donated a stem cell graft to a child with acute myeloid leukemia. The CDR3 sequence: CASRATNEKLFF. The CDR3 DNA reads as TGTGCCAGCAGAGCAACTAATGAAAAACTGTTTTTT.